This is a list of T cell receptor beta chains from one sample in a study of identical twins' blood T cells. From the 5' RACE reads, TCRdb called clonotypes with MiXCR, one entry per CDR3 protein. Of 350,000 to 400,000 distinct CDR3 sequences detected, about 28% appear once; the ten largest clones hold 6% to 7%. Sequencing used PBMCs. The receptors stem from a woman between 18 and 49 years old in good health. Each CDR3 is given with its conserved first and last residue. A D gene is named only where the DNA matches it firmly. Clone size is shown for a subset of rows, as once, few, many or a class of expanded clone.

size: many; D: -; V: TRBV19; J: TRBJ1-1; DNA: TGTGCCAGTAGCGAAGGTTGGAACACTGAAGCTTTCTTT; CDR3: CASSEGWNTEAFF
size: few; D: -; V: TRBV9; J: TRBJ2-3; DNA: TGTGCCAGCAGCGTAGGGGGAGGTACGCAGTATTTT; CDR3: CASSVGGGTQYF
size: few; D: -; V: TRBV4-3; J: TRBJ1-5; DNA: TGCGCCAGCAGCCAAGATAGGAGGAATCAGCCCCAGCATTTT; CDR3: CASSQDRRNQPQHF
size: many; D: -; V: TRBV15; J: TRBJ1-1; DNA: TGTGCCACCAGCAGAGATTACGTGGGGGGGTTTGAAGCTTTCTTT; CDR3: CATSRDYVGGFEAFF
size: -; D: -; V: TRBV20-1; J: TRBJ2-5; DNA: TGCAGCATTAATCAGGAGACCCAGTACTTC; CDR3: CSINQETQYF
size: once; D: TRBD2; V: TRBV6-1; J: TRBJ2-5; DNA: TGTGCCAGCACCCTGGGACTAACGCGGGAAGAGACTCAGTACTTC; CDR3: CASTLGLTREETQYF
size: few; D: TRBD1; V: TRBV12-3/TRBV12-4; J: TRBJ2-3; DNA: TGTGCCAGCAGTTCCGGGCTCGGACAGGACACAGATACGCAGTATTTT; CDR3: CASSSGLGQDTDTQYF
size: many; D: -; V: TRBV19; J: TRBJ1-1; DNA: TGTGCCAGTAGTAGAGAGGGGGGCCGGACTGAAGCTTTCTTT; CDR3: CASSREGGRTEAFF
size: many; D: -; V: TRBV6-2/TRBV6-3; J: TRBJ2-1; DNA: TGTGCCAGCAGTTTTGGGGGTTCCCTGAATGAGCAGTTCTTC; CDR3: CASSFGGSLNEQFF
size: -; D: TRBD1; V: TRBV9; J: TRBJ1-1; DNA: TGTGCCAGCAGCGTAGGTCGACAGGGCACTGAAGCTTTCTTT; CDR3: CASSVGRQGTEAFF
size: few; D: TRBD2; V: TRBV7-2; J: TRBJ2-3; DNA: TGTGCCAGCAGCGAAGGACTAGCGGGAACAATAGATACGCAGTATTTT; CDR3: CASSEGLAGTIDTQYF
size: -; D: TRBD2; V: TRBV5-6; J: TRBJ2-1; DNA: TGTGCCAGCAGCTTGGGGACTAGCAATGAGCAGTTCTTC; CDR3: CASSLGTSNEQFF
size: few; D: -; V: TRBV6-2/TRBV6-3; J: TRBJ1-4; DNA: TGTGCCAGCAGCCTACTCGCGGATGAAAAACTGTTTTTT; CDR3: CASSLLADEKLFF
size: -; D: -; V: TRBV29-1; J: TRBJ2-7; DNA: TGCAGCGTTGTGGCGGGCGCGACCTACGAGCAGTACTTC; CDR3: CSVVAGATYEQYF
size: few; D: TRBD2; V: TRBV20-1; J: TRBJ2-3; DNA: TGCAGTGCTACAGGGACTAGCGGGGGGGCAGATACGCAGTATTTT; CDR3: CSATGTSGGADTQYF
size: -; D: -; V: TRBV29-1; J: TRBJ1-2; DNA: TGCAGCGTGGCCGGACGGGGTCGCAACTATGGCTACATCTTC; CDR3: CSVAGRGRNYGYIF
size: few; D: TRBD2; V: TRBV5-1; J: TRBJ2-3; DNA: TGCGCCAGCAGCTTGGAGGCTAGCGGTACAGATACGCAGTATTTT; CDR3: CASSLEASGTDTQYF